These 23 T cell receptor beta chains were all obtained from the same sample, sequenced in a study of long-term antiretroviral therapy in people with HIV. Sequencing relied on immunoSEQ assay v3.0, run at survey level. Profiled with immunoSEQ multiplex PCR; TCRdb holds only in-frame clones, not every one. The table shows about 48,000 clones, with about 86% occurring only once. Material: unsorted PBMCs, obtained 0.8 years after starting antiretroviral therapy. All receptors come from a woman younger than 35 with HIV.

The chain couples TRBV7-9 to TRBJ1-1, with D perhaps TRBD1 (6 bases). The CDR3 consists of 14 residues. V dropped 5 bases and J dropped 7 bases, with 17 bases sitting between them. Looked up from germline, CDR1 is SEHNR and CDR2 is FQNEAQ (reference sequence). The CDR3 DNA is TGTGCCAGCAGCCTCACCGGGACACCCATTGAAGCTTTCTTT. Translated, it gives CASSLTGTPIEAFF.

This clone was observed once. This chain links TRBV18 with TRBJ1-5, with D perhaps matching TRBD1 (6 bases). The CDR3 is 14 residues long. The germline gives CDR1 KGHSH, CDR2 LQKENI. V lost 3 bases to trimming and J lost 4 bases, with 10 bases between them. The CDR3 here is CASSPQGRNQPQHF. In DNA, the CDR3 is TGTGCCAGCTCACCTCAGGGGAGGAATCAGCCCCAGCATTTT.

The chain employs TRBV5-6 and TRBJ1-3, with 11 bases aligning to TRBD1. CDR1 is SGHDT, CDR2 YYEEEE, per germline. The CDR3 has 17 amino acids. V gave up 0 bases and J gave up 0 bases; unmatched junction bases: 2. DNA of the CDR3: TGTGCCAGCAGCTTGGTGGGACAGGGGGTCTCTGGAAACACCATATATTTT. It translates to CASSLVGQGVSGNTIYF.

The chain recombines TRBV7-3 with TRBJ2-1, with TRBD2 identical over 7 bases. The CDR3 contains 13 residues. V lost 2 bases and J lost 6; bases outside the gene matches: 1. CDR1 and CDR2 (germline): SGHTA, FQGTGA. CDR3 protein: CASSLGTINEQFF. The CDR3 DNA sequence: TGTGCCAGCAGCTTAGGGACTATCAATGAGCAGTTCTTC.

The chain recombines TRBV27 with TRBJ2-3; no reliable D call. The length of the CDR3 is 16 residues. V was clipped by 3 bases and J by 2 bases, with 15 bases between them. CDR1 and CDR2 from the germline V gene are MNHEY and SMNVEV (reference sequence). The CDR3: CASSFSESILTDTQYF. The CDR3 DNA reads TGTGCCAGCAGTTTTTCAGAATCGATCCTCACAGATACGCAGTATTTT.

This clone was seen more than once but under ten times. The V and J genes are TRBV9 and TRBJ1-5; D is ambiguous. Germline CDR1 SGDLS, CDR2 YYNGEE. This CDR3 is built from 14 residues. Trimming shortened V by 0 bases and J by 3 bases, and 7 bases separated the two germline ends. CDR3 coding DNA: TGTGCCAGCAGCGTAGGTGGGTACAATCAGCCCCAGCATTTT. Encoded protein: CASSVGGYNQPQHF.

The chain uses TRBV28 and TRBJ1-2; D not resolved. The germline gives CDR1 MDHEN, CDR2 SYDVKM. The ends were cut back, 2 bases at V and 4 bases at J, with 20 bases in the middle. CDR3 length equals 17 residues. The CDR3 region has the DNA TGTGCCAGCAGTTTACCCCGGACGTTTCTCTCGTTCTATGGCTACACCTTC. It translates to CASSLPRTFLSFYGYTF.

The J gene is TRBJ2-1, the V gene TRBV6-5; D assignment may be TRBD1 or TRBD2 (5 bases each). The CDR3 loop spans 15 amino acids. The V and J ends lost 6 bases and 7 bases respectively, with 19 bases between them. Germline lookup yields CDR1 MNHEY and CDR2 SVGAGI. CDR3: CASRRAAGMRNEQFF. The CDR3 bases are TGTGCCAGCAGGAGGGCCGCAGGGATGCGAAATGAGCAGTTCTTC.

This sequence joins TRBV28 and TRBJ2-1; D is unclear. This CDR3 spans 15 amino acids. V shed 3 bases and J shed 7 bases, with 16 bases lying between them. Germline assignment: CDR1 MDHEN and CDR2 SYDVKM. CDR3 region: CASSLIYTPPNEQFF. Here the CDR3 DNA reads TGTGCCAGCAGTTTGATCTATACACCACCAAATGAGCAGTTCTTC.

This sequence joins TRBV18 and TRBJ1-1; 7 bases map to TRBD1. Trimming cost V 5 bases and J 2 bases; bases outside gene matches: 5. From germline, CDR1 is KGHSH and CDR2 LQKENI. This CDR3 has 14 amino acids. CDR3 sequence reads: CASSADRANTEAFF. CDR3 nucleotide sequence: TGTGCCAGCTCAGCAGACAGGGCCAACACTGAAGCTTTCTTT.

The chain couples TRBV6-6 to TRBJ1-1; D is uncertain. V dropped 0 bases and J dropped 7 bases, with 6 bases sitting between them. The germline V gene encodes CDR1 MNHNY and CDR2 SVGAGI (reference sequence). CDR3 length equals 12 residues. Here the CDR3 reads CASSYSLGEAFF. The CDR3 DNA follows: TGTGCCAGCAGTTACTCACTGGGTGAAGCTTTCTTT.

The V call is TRBV19, the J call TRBJ2-2; the D gene is possibly TRBD2 (6 bases). Germline V lookup: CDR1 LNHDA, CDR2 SQIVND (reference sequence). V was shortened by 3 bases and J by 7 bases, with 18 bases between the two germline ends. CDR3 size: 16 residues. CDR3 in amino acids: CASSIRPGFSGGELFF. DNA for the CDR3: TGTGCCAGTAGTATCAGGCCGGGGTTTAGCGGCGGGGAGCTGTTTTTT.

The chain has TRBV7-9 and TRBJ1-1; D is perhaps TRBD1 (5 bases). The CDR3 is made up of 15 amino acids. V dropped 5 bases and J dropped 0 bases, with 13 bases sitting between them. Looked up from germline, CDR1 is SEHNR and CDR2 is FQNEAQ (reference sequence). The CDR3 spells CASSGTGTVNTEAFF. The DNA for the CDR3 is TGTGCCAGCAGCGGAACCGGGACGGTGAACACTGAAGCTTTCTTT.

The gene calls are TRBV7-2 and TRBJ2-1, with D perhaps TRBD1 or TRBD2 (5 bases each). The CDR3 sequence is 15 residues long. The germline CDR1 and CDR2 sequences are SGHTA and FQGNSA. Trimming removed 5 bases from V and 0 bases from J, with 11 bases in between. The CDR3 region is CASSRDPSSYNEQFF. In DNA, the CDR3 is TGTGCCAGCAGCCGGGACCCCAGCTCCTACAATGAGCAGTTCTTC.

V and J are TRBV7-2 and TRBJ1-1; D possibly corresponds to TRBD1 (6 bases). There are 14 residues in the CDR3. Trimming left V 2 bases short and J 5 bases short, with 12 bases between. Germline loops: CDR1 SGHTA, CDR2 FQGNSA. For the CDR3, the DNA is TGTGCCAGCAGCTTATGGGGGGCTGGGACTGAAGCTTTCTTT. Its translation: CASSLWGAGTEAFF.

Remarks on this clone: The DNA is left out, because the CDR3 cannot be placed on it with certainty; the CDR3 is given as TCRdb lists it. This chain joins TRBV7-9 and TRBJ2-1; TRBD1 is the table's D call, not checked against the DNA. Germline CDR1 SEHNR, CDR2 FQNEAQ (reference sequence). The CDR3 numbers 17 amino acids, ends counted. CDR3 region: CASSLVLRAREYNEQFF.

In its sample, this clone was seen once. The chain combines TRBV13 with TRBJ1-2; 12 bases align to TRBD1. Germline V gene data show CDR1 as PRHDT and CDR2 as FYEKMQ (reference sequence). The CDR3 loop spans 18 amino acids. The ends lost 6 bases at V and 4 bases at J; junction bases unmatched: 15. Written as DNA, the CDR3 is TGTGCCAGCAGATCTACCCCTGGGACAGGGGGCCACCTCTATGGCTACACCTTC. Encoded protein: CASRSTPGTGGHLYGYTF.

The chain joins TRBV9 to TRBJ2-1, with 11 bases lining up with TRBD2. V shed 5 bases, J shed 1 base, and the junction held 5 bases outside the gene matches. Germline CDR1 is SGDLS and CDR2 is YYNGEE. The CDR3 spans 16 residues. The DNA of the CDR3 is TGTGCCAGCAGTATATCTAGCGGGAGGTCCTACAATGAGCAGTTCTTC. Encoded protein: CASSISSGRSYNEQFF. Complete variable domain (other parts from reference TRBV9 and TRBJ2-1): DSGVTQTPKHLITATGQRVTLRCSPRSGDLSVYWYQQSLDQGLQFLIQYYNGEERAKGNILERFSAQQFPDLHSELNLSSLELGDSALYFCASSISSGRSYNEQFFGPGTRLTVL.

The chain joins TRBV7-9 to TRBJ2-3; perhaps TRBD1 as D (6 bases). Trimming took 1 base from V and 2 from J, leaving 16 bases between them. The CDR3 runs 17 residues. CDR1 SEHNR and CDR2 FQNEAQ come from the germline V gene (reference sequence). The CDR3 region is CASSLGLTGGLTDTQYF. In nucleotides, the CDR3 is TGTGCCAGCAGCTTAGGGTTGACAGGCGGTCTCACAGATACGCAGTATTTT. Drawing the rest from reference TRBV7-9 and TRBJ2-3, the complete variable domain is DTGVSQNPRHKITKRGQNVTFRCDPISEHNRLYWYRQTLGQGPEFLTYFQNEAQLEKSRLLSDRFSAERPKGSFSTLEIQRTEQGDSAMYLCASSLGLTGGLTDTQYFGPGTRLTVL.

To note about this clone: This CDR3 is also generated by other DNA sequences in the sample. V and J are TRBV11-1 and TRBJ2-1; 9 bases fit TRBD1. This CDR3 has 13 residues. In germline, CDR1 is SGHAT, CDR2 FQDESV (reference sequence). V lost 9 bases, J lost 10 bases, and 10 bases stayed unmatched. CDR3 in amino acids: CASTQQGAEEQFF. The CDR3 bases are TGTGCCAGTACCCAACAGGGGGCAGAAGAGCAGTTCTTC.

The V call is TRBV27, the J call TRBJ2-4; the match to TRBD1 covers 8 bases. V was pared by 4 bases and J by 1 base, with 6 bases of the junction left unmatched. This CDR3 comprises 16 residues. Germline assignment: CDR1 MNHEY and CDR2 SMNVEV (reference sequence). The CDR3: CASSSDRAGAKNIQYF. DNA of the CDR3: TGTGCCAGCAGTTCGGACAGGGCGGGGGCCAAAAACATTCAGTACTTC.

The chain's CDR3 is CASSLSSNQPQHF. CDR3 nucleotide sequence: TGTGCCAGCAGCTTAAGCAGCAATCAGCCCCAGCATTTT. V gene TRBV7-3 combines with J gene TRBJ1-5; D unclear. Trimming cost V 1 base and J 1 base, with 2 bases left between them. CDR1 is SGHTA and CDR2 is FQGTGA in the germline V gene. The CDR3 spans 13 residues.

This rearrangement joins TRBV9 to TRBJ1-1; TRBD1 might be the D (6 bases). This CDR3 region has 14 residues. The germline V gene encodes CDR1 SGDLS and CDR2 YYNGEE. Trimming pared 5 bases from V and 2 bases from J, leaving 13 bases between. CDR3 in DNA: TGTGCCAGCAGTTCTCAGGACAGAAACACTGAAGCTTTCTTT. Its translation: CASSSQDRNTEAFF.